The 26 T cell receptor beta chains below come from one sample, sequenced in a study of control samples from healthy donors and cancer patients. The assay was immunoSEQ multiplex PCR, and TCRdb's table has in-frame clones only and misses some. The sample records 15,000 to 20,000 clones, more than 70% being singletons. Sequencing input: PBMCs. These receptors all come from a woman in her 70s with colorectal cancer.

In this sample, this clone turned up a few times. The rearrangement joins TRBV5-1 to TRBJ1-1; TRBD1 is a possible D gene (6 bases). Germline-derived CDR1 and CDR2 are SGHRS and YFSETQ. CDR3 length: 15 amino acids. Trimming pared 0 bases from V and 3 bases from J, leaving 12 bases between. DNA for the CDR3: TGCGCCAGCAGCTTGGGGCTGGGGGCGTACACTGAAGCTTTCTTT. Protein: CASSLGLGAYTEAFF. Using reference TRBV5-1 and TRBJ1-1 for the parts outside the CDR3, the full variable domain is KAGVTQTPRYLIKTRGQQVTLSCSPISGHRSVSWYQQTPGQGLQFLFEYFSETQRNKGNFPGRFSGRQFSNSRSEMNVSTLELGDSALYLCASSLGLGAYTEAFFGQGTRLTVV.

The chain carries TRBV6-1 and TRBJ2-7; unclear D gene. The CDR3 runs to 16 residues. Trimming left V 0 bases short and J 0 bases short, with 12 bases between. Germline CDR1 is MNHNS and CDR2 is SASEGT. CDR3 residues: CASSEAITVLSYEQYF. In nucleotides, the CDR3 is TGTGCCAGCAGTGAAGCGATAACAGTACTCTCCTACGAGCAGTACTTC.

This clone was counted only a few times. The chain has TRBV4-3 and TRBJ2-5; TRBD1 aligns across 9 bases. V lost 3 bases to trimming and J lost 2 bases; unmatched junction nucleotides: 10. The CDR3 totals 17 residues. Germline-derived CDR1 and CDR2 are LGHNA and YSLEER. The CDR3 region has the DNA TGCGCCAGCAGCCAGGAGTTGACAGGGGGGCCTCAAGAGACCCAGTACTTC. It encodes CASSQELTGGPQETQYF.

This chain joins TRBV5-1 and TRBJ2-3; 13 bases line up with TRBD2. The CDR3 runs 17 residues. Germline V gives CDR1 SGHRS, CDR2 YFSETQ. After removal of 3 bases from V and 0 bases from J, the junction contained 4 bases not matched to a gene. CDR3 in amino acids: CASSSLAGGPSTDTQYF. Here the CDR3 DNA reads TGCGCCAGCAGCTCACTAGCGGGAGGGCCGAGCACAGATACGCAGTATTTT.

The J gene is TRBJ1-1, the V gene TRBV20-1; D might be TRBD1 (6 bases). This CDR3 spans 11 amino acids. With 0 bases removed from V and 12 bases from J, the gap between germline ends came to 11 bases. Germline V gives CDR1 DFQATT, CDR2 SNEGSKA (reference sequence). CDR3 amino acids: CSARDIQGTFF. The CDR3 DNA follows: TGCAGTGCTAGAGATATTCAGGGGACTTTCTTT.

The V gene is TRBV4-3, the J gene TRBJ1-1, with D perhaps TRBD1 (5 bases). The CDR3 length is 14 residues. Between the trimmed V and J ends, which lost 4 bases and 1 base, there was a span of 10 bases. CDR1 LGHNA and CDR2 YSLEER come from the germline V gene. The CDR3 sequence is CASSPGTANTEAFF. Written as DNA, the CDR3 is TGCGCCAGCAGCCCAGGGACGGCGAACACTGAAGCTTTCTTT.

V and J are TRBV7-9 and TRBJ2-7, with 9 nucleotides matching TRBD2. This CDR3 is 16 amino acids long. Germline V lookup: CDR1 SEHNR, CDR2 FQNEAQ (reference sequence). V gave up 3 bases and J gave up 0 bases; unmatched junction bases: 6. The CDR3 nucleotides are TGTGCCAGCAGCTTCGGGGGCGGGAGGGTCTCCTACGAGCAGTACTTC. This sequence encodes CASSFGGGRVSYEQYF. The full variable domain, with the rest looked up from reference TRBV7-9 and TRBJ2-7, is DTGVSQNPRHKITKRGQNVTFRCDPISEHNRLYWYRQTLGQGPEFLTYFQNEAQLEKSRLLSDRFSAERPKGSFSTLEIQRTEQGDSAMYLCASSFGGGRVSYEQYFGPGTRLTVT.

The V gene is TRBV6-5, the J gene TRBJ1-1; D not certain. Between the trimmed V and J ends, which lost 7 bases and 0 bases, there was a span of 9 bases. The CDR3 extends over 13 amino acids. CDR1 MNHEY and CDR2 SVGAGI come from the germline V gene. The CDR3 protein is CASNLDLNTEAFF. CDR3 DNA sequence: TGTGCCAGCAATCTCGATCTGAACACTGAAGCTTTCTTT.

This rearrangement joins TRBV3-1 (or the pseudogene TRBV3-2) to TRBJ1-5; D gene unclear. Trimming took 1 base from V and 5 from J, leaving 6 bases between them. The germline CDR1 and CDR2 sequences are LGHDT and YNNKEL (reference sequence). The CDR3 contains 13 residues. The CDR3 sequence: CASSQAQDQPQHF. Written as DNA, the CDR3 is TGTGCCAGCAGCCAAGCTCAGGATCAGCCCCAGCATTTT.

The CDR3 sequence is CASSPSKNGYSPYTF. DNA for the CDR3: TGTGCCAGCAGTCCCTCGAAAAACGGATACAGCCCCTACACCTTC. The chain links TRBV6-5 to TRBJ1-2; D is ambiguous. The CDR3 consists of 15 residues. The V gene lost 5 bases and the J gene lost 10 bases, with 23 bases spanning the gap. Germline V CDR1 and CDR2: MNHEY, SVGAGI.

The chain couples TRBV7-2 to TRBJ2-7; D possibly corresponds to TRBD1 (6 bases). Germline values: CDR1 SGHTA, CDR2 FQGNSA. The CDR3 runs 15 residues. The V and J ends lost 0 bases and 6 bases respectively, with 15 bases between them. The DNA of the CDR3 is TGTGCCAGCAGCTTAGCGGGCCCAGGGGAGACCGAGCAGTACTTC. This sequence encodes CASSLAGPGETEQYF. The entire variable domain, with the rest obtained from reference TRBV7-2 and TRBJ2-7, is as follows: GAGVSQSPSNKVTEKGKDVELRCDPISGHTALYWYRQSLGQGLEFLIYFQGNSAPDKSGLPSDRFSAERTGGSVSTLTIQRTQQEDSAVYLCASSLAGPGETEQYFGPGTRLTVT.

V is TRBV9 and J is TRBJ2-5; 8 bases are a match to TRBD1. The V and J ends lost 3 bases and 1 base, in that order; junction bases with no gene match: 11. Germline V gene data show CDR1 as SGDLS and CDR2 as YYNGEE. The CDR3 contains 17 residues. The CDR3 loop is CASSGPLADRVQETQYF. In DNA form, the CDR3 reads TGTGCCAGCAGCGGACCCCTGGCGGACAGGGTCCAAGAGACCCAGTACTTC.

The CDR3 here is CASSRLGDEQYF. CDR3 bases: TGTGCCAGCAGCCGACTAGGCGACGAGCAGTACTTC. V and J are TRBV3-1 (or the pseudogene TRBV3-2) and TRBJ2-7, with D tentatively TRBD2 (6 bases). There are 12 residues in the CDR3. Deletions cut 4 bases from V and 5 bases from J, with 9 bases between. Germline CDR1 is LGHDT and CDR2 is YNNKEL (reference sequence).

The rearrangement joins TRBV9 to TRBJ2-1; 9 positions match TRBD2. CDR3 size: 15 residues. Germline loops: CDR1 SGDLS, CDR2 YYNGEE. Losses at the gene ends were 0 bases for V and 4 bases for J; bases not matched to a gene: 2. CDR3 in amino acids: CASSVAAGGYNEQFF. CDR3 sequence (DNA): TGTGCCAGCAGCGTAGCGGCGGGAGGGTACAATGAGCAGTTCTTC.

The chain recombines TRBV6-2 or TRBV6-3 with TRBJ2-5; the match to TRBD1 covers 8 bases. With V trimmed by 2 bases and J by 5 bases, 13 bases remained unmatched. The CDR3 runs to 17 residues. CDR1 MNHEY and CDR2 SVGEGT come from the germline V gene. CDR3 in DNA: TGTGCCAGCAGTTACCAACCCGCCCGGACAGGGTGGGAGACCCAGTACTTC. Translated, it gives CASSYQPARTGWETQYF.

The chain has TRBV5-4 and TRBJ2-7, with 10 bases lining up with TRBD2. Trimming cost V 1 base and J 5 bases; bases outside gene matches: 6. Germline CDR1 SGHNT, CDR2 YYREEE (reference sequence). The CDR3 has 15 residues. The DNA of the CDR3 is TGTGCCAGCAGCTTGATGAGCGGGGGGGCCAACGAGCAGTACTTC. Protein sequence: CASSLMSGGANEQYF.

This chain's CDR3 is CASSLDTPDTQYF. CDR3 DNA: TGTGCCAGCAGCTTAGATACGCCAGATACGCAGTATTTT. The J gene is TRBJ2-3, the V gene TRBV11-3; D not resolved. Looked up from germline, CDR1 is SGHNT and CDR2 is YENEEA. V was pared by 0 bases and J by 4 bases, with 5 bases between. The CDR3 has 13 residues.

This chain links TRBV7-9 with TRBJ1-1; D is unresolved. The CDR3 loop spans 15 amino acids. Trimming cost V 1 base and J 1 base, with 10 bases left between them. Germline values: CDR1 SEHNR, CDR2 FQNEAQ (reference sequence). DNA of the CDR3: TGTGCCAGCAGCTTAGACGGCAGGCCGAACACTGAAGCTTTCTTT. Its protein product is CASSLDGRPNTEAFF.

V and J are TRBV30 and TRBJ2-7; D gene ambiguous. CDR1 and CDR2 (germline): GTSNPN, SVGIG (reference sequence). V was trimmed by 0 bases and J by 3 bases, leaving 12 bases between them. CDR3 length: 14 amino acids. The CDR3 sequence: CAWSVGGHLYEQYF. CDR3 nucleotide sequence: TGTGCCTGGAGTGTAGGTGGGCACCTCTACGAGCAGTACTTC.

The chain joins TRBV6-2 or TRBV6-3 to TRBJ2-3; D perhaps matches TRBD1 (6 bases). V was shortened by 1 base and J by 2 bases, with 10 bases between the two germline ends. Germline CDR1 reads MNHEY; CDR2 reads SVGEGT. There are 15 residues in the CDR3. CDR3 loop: CASSYWQGSTDTQYF. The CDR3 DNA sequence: TGTGCCAGCAGTTACTGGCAGGGGTCCACAGATACGCAGTATTTT.

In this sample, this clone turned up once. In DNA form, the CDR3 reads TGTGCCTGGAGTCCGACAGGGGGCGTCACTGAAGCTTTCTTT. Protein product: CAWSPTGGVTEAFF. The J gene is TRBJ1-1, the V gene TRBV30, with 10 bases fitting TRBD1. CDR1 and CDR2 (germline): GTSNPN, SVGIG (reference sequence). Trimming at V came to 2 bases and at J to 4 bases, leaving 4 bases not matched to a gene. The CDR3 runs 14 residues.

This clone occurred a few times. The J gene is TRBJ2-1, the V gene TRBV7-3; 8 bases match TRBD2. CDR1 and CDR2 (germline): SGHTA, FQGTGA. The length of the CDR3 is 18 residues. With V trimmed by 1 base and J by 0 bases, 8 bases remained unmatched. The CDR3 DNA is TGTGCCAGCAGCTTAAATGGCGAGAGCGGGAGCTCCTACAATGAGCAGTTCTTC. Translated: CASSLNGESGSSYNEQFF. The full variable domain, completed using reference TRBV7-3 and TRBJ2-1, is GAGVSQTPSNKVTEKGKYVELRCDPISGHTALYWYRQSLGQGPEFLIYFQGTGAADDSGLPNDRFFAVRPEGSVSTLKIQRTERGDSAVYLCASSLNGESGSSYNEQFFGPGTRLTVL.

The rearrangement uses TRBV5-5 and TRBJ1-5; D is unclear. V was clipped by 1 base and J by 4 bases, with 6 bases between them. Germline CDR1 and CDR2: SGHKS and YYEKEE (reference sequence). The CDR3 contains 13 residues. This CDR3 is CASSLRANQPQHF. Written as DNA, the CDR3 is TGTGCCAGCAGCTTGAGGGCGAATCAGCCCCAGCATTTT.

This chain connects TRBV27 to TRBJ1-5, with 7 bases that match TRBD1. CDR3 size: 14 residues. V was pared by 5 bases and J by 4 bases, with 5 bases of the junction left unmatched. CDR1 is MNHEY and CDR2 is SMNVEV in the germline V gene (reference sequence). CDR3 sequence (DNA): TGTGCCAGCAGTCTTGGGACAGCTAATCAGCCCCAGCATTTT. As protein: CASSLGTANQPQHF.

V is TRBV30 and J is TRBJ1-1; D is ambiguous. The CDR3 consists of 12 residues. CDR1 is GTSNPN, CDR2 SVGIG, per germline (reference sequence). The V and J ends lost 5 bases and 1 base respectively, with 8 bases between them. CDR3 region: CAWGEGNTEAFF. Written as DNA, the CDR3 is TGTGCCTGGGGTGAGGGGAACACTGAAGCTTTCTTT.

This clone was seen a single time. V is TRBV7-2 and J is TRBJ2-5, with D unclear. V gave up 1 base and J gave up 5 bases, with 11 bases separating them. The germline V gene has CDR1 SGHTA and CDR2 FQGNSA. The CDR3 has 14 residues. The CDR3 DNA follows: TGTGCCAGCAGCTTAGAATGGAACTGGGAGACCCAGTACTTC. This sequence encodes CASSLEWNWETQYF.